The 23 T cell receptor beta chains below all came from one sample that was sequenced in a study of blood T cells in healthy people across ages. A sample-barcoded 5' primer and a J-beta primer mix were used in a second PCR of roughly 6 to 12 cycles. From the 5' RACE reads, TCRdb called clonotypes with MiXCR, one entry per CDR3 protein. The sample shows roughly 900,000 distinct CDR3 sequences, 25% to 35% of them seen only once. The sample comprised blood. The receptors were sampled from a woman aged 80 or older in good health.

The table lists this clonotype with many counts. This chain links TRBV30 with TRBJ1-6; a possible D gene is TRBD1 (6 bases). CDR1 and CDR2 (germline): GTSNPN, SVGIG (reference sequence). Trimming removed 1 base from V and 8 bases from J, with 18 bases in between. This CDR3 has 16 amino acids. CDR3 sequence: CAWSAARTASYSPLHF. In nucleotides, the CDR3 is TGTGCCTGGAGTGCCGCCCGGACAGCGAGTTATTCACCCCTCCACTTT. The variable domain in full, completed from reference TRBV30 and TRBJ1-6, reads SQTIHQWPATLVQPVGSPLSLECTVEGTSNPNLYWYRQAAGRGLQLLFYSVGIGQISSEVPQNLSASRPQDRQFILSSKKLLLSDSGFYLCAWSAARTASYSPLHFGNGTRLTVT.

A word on this clonotype: A much larger clonotype is one base distant, so this may be a read error. V gene TRBV7-6 combines with J gene TRBJ2-5; 8 bases are a match to TRBD2. The end of the DNA fits TRBJ2-1 better, so the J call may be wrong. CDR1 is SGHVS, CDR2 FNYEAQ, per germline. This CDR3 has 14 amino acids. The CDR3: CASSLAGKQETQFF. Here the CDR3 DNA reads TGTGCCAGCAGTTTAGCGGGGAAGCAGGAGACCCAGTTCTTC.

This clonotype was seen at least ten times. The CDR3 sequence is CASSLGLADTDTQYF. CDR3 in DNA: TGTGCCAGCTCCCTCGGACTAGCGGACACAGATACGCAGTATTTT. The chain uses TRBV27 and TRBJ2-3; 10 bases agree with TRBD2. The CDR3 is 15 amino acids. V gave up 8 bases and J gave up 2 bases; unmatched junction bases: 7. Germline lookup yields CDR1 MNHEY and CDR2 SMNVEV (reference sequence).

On this clonotype itself: This sequence may be a read error, since a much larger clone differs from it by one base. The chain couples TRBV12-3 or TRBV12-4 to TRBJ2-3; either TRBD1 or TRBD2 may supply D (6 bases each). This CDR3 has 15 amino acids. V was cut by 6 bases and J by 4 bases, with 17 bases left in between. In DNA form, the CDR3 reads TGTGCCAGCAGCCCGCCGGGGGCCAACGCAGATACGCAGTATTTT. The encoded protein is CASSPPGANADTQYF.

Worth noting for this clonotype: A much larger clonotype is one base distant, so this may be a read error. This chain connects TRBV7-4 to TRBJ2-3; TRBD1 aligns across 8 bases. The length of the CDR3 is 16 residues. Germline assignment: CDR1 SGHVT and CDR2 SQSDAQ. After removal of 5 bases from V and 5 bases from J, the junction contained 12 bases not matched to a gene. The CDR3 region has the DNA TGTGCCAGCAGCATACTGGACAGGGAGTCGTTAGATACGCAGTATTTT. Its protein is CASSILDRESLDTQYF.

As concerns this clonotype: Just one base apart from a much larger clone, this may be a read error. V and J are TRBV6-6 and TRBJ1-5; D unclear. The CDR3 sequence is 17 residues long. Germline V lookup: CDR1 MNHNY, CDR2 SVGAGI (reference sequence). The CDR3 reads CASGYTPRTASNQPQHF. The CDR3 DNA sequence: TGTGCCAGCGGTTACACCCCTAGGACGGCTAGCAATCAGCCCCAGCATTTT.

V and J are TRBV20-1 and TRBJ1-5; perhaps TRBD1 as D (5 bases). The CDR3 has 15 residues. Trimming took 5 bases from V and 2 from J, leaving 16 bases between them. Per the germline V gene, CDR1 is DFQATT and CDR2 is SNEGSKA (reference sequence). The CDR3 DNA sequence: TGCAGTGCTCCCTTTGGGGGTTCGGGCAATCAGCCCCAGCATTTT. Its translation is CSAPFGGSGNQPQHF.

This clonotype was seen many times. The rearrangement joins TRBV24-1 to TRBJ2-5; D may match TRBD1 or TRBD2 (6 bases each). The CDR3 runs to 14 residues. Between the trimmed V and J ends, which lost 5 bases and 2 bases, there was a span of 11 bases. Germline CDR1 reads KGHDR; CDR2 reads SFDVKD. CDR3 residues: CATSGSGAQETQYF. In nucleotides, the CDR3 is TGTGCCACCAGTGGTTCGGGGGCTCAAGAGACCCAGTACTTC.

About this clonotype: The germline gene is not matched at one end of the junction; a read error may be the cause. The rearrangement joins TRBV7-7 to TRBJ2-1; 7 nucleotides agree with TRBD2. This CDR3 comprises 12 residues. The germline V gene encodes CDR1 SSHAT and CDR2 FNYEAQ (reference sequence). CDR3 DNA: TGTGCCTGCAGCCCCATGGGGGGGGAGCAGTTCTTC. It yields the protein CACSPMGGEQFF.

The genes are TRBV27 and TRBJ1-1; the D is unclear. V was shortened by 5 bases and J by 1 base, with 14 bases between the two germline ends. The germline CDR1 and CDR2 sequences are MNHEY and SMNVEV (reference sequence). CDR3 length equals 15 residues. CDR3 sequence reads: CASSQRPTTNTEAFF. As DNA, the CDR3 is TGTGCCAGCAGTCAACGACCCACCACGAACACTGAAGCTTTCTTT.

This chain joins TRBV7-2 and TRBJ2-1; D is undetermined. Trimming cost V 4 bases and J 1 base, with 14 bases left between them. CDR3 size: 16 residues. Germline V gene data show CDR1 as SGHTA and CDR2 as FQGNSA. The chain's CDR3 is CASSSWIIGSYNEQFF. The CDR3 coding sequence is TGTGCCAGCAGCTCCTGGATAATTGGTTCCTACAATGAGCAGTTCTTC.

This clonotype was counted only a few times. The V call is TRBV24-1, the J call TRBJ1-2; 8 bases align to TRBD1. Germline V CDR1 and CDR2: KGHDR, SFDVKD. The CDR3 is 14 residues long. Trimming cost V 9 bases and J 2 bases; bases outside gene matches: 7. CDR3: CATRGQGPNYGYTF. As DNA, the CDR3 is TGTGCCACCCGAGGACAGGGACCGAACTATGGCTACACCTTC.

Note on this clonotype: This may come from a read error, since a much larger clone is one base off. The rearrangement links TRBV5-1 to TRBJ2-1, with TRBD2 identical over 9 bases. This CDR3 has 19 amino acids. V lost 4 bases, J lost 1 base, and 15 bases stayed unmatched. From germline, CDR1 is SGHRS and CDR2 YFSETQ. CDR3 loop: CASSPGQNAAGGSYNEQFF. CDR3 bases: TGCGCCAGCAGCCCCGGACAGAATGCAGCGGGGGGTTCCTACAATGAGCAGTTCTTC.

There are many counts of this clonotype. The CDR3 here is CASSAGTSGGSKNIQYF. The CDR3, as DNA: TGCGCCAGCAGCGCCGGGACTAGCGGGGGGTCCAAAAACATTCAGTACTTC. The chain has TRBV5-1 and TRBJ2-4; 15 bases line up with TRBD2. J was trimmed by 2 bases and V by 4 bases; bases with no gene match: 4. Per germline, CDR1 SGHRS and CDR2 YFSETQ. The CDR3 has 17 amino acids.

This clonotype was recorded a few times. DNA for the CDR3: TGTGCCAGCAGCGGAGAAATACCGAACACTGAAGCTTTCTTT. It yields the protein CASSGEIPNTEAFF. V and J are TRBV2 and TRBJ1-1; D not certain. CDR1 and CDR2 (germline): SNHLY, FYNNEI. This CDR3 comprises 14 residues. Trimming stripped 6 bases from V and 1 base from J, with 12 bases between.

This CDR3 reads CASSMTGGSADTQYF. In DNA form, the CDR3 reads TGTGCCAGCAGCATGACAGGGGGGAGCGCAGATACGCAGTATTTT. The J gene is TRBJ2-3, the V gene TRBV14; 9 nucleotides align to TRBD1. V was pared by 5 bases and J by 4 bases, with 7 bases of the junction left unmatched. This CDR3 has 15 amino acids. The germline V gene has CDR1 SGHDN and CDR2 FVKESK.

The table lists this clonotype with a few counts. Germline is not matched at one junction end, which may reflect a read error. The chain joins TRBV9 to TRBJ2-1, with 8 nucleotides matching TRBD2. The CDR3 runs to 17 residues. Germline V CDR1 and CDR2: SGDLS, YYNGEE. CDR3 region: CACSPLISGGDCNEQFF. The DNA for the CDR3 is TGTGCCTGCAGCCCTCTAATCAGCGGGGGCGATTGCAATGAGCAGTTCTTC.

This clonotype appeared a few times. The V and J genes are TRBV6-6 and TRBJ2-2; D is perhaps TRBD1 (6 bases). The V gene's germline CDR1 is MNHNY and CDR2 SVGAGI (reference sequence). The ends were cut back, 6 bases at V and 7 bases at J, with 18 bases in the middle. The CDR3 runs to 15 residues. In DNA form, the CDR3 reads TGTGCCAGCAGCCGCCCACAGGGAGTGATCGGGGAGCTGTTTTTT. Translated, it gives CASSRPQGVIGELFF.

In this sample, this clonotype turned up many times. V gene TRBV2 combines with J gene TRBJ2-7; tentatively, D is TRBD1 (6 bases). The closer fit of TRBJ2-5 to the DNA end suggests the J call may be wrong. Per the germline V gene, CDR1 is SNHLY and CDR2 is FYNNEI. CDR3 length: 12 amino acids. Here the CDR3 reads CATQLGGETQYF. The CDR3 DNA follows: TGTGCCACCCAACTTGGGGGCGAGACCCAGTACTTC.

Comments on this clonotype: A read error may explain this, as a much larger clone is one base away. The J gene is TRBJ1-2, the V gene TRBV20-1, with 9 bases identical to TRBD1. CDR1 and CDR2 (germline): DFQATT, SNEGSKA (reference sequence). V trimming: 5 bases; J trimming: 4 bases; junction bases outside the gene matches: 14. This CDR3 has 16 amino acids. The CDR3 sequence: CSAHPKMPGQGYGYTF. DNA for the CDR3: TGCAGTGCTCATCCCAAGATGCCGGGACAGGGCTATGGCTACACCTTC.

This clonotype was counted only a few times. The chain carries TRBV3-1 and TRBJ1-4; 9 bases are a match to TRBD1. V lost 5 bases and J lost 10; bases outside the gene matches: 5. The CDR3 loop spans 13 amino acids. Looked up from germline, CDR1 is LGHDT and CDR2 is YNNKEL (reference sequence). CDR3 in amino acids: CASSAWTGVKLFF. DNA of the CDR3: TGTGCCAGCAGCGCGTGGACAGGGGTAAAACTGTTTTTT.

This clonotype was detected only a few times. The chain recombines TRBV4-1 with TRBJ2-5; TRBD1 matches 12 bases. This CDR3 spans 17 amino acids. With 3 bases clipped from V and 4 bases from J, the junction kept 9 bases outside the gene matches. Germline CDR1 is MGHRA and CDR2 is YSYEKL. Here the CDR3 DNA reads TGCGCCAGCAGCCAGGAGGCGGGACAGGGGGCCGGAGAGACCCAGTACTTC. It yields the protein CASSQEAGQGAGETQYF.

This clonotype was seen a single time. The chain recombines TRBV5-1 with TRBJ2-3; 14 nucleotides align to TRBD2. In germline, CDR1 is SGHRS, CDR2 YFSETQ. V lost 7 bases to trimming and J lost 10 bases; unmatched junction nucleotides: 17. The CDR3 is made up of 17 amino acids. The CDR3 coding sequence is TGCGCCAGCGGCCTGGGACTAGCGGGGGCCCCCCTGGATTCGCAGTATTTT. It specifies CASGLGLAGAPLDSQYF.